This T cell receptor (beta chain) emerged from a study of T cells in Graves' hyperthyroidism and ophthalmopathy. Study summary: Before treatment of any kind, peripheral blood was taken at initial diagnosis. Findings of the study overall: Median prediction lead before ophthalmopathy onset was 5 to 7 months with the model.

This clonotype was seen only a few times. Its antigen is currently unknown. Germline V gene sequence: CDR1 SQVTM, CDR2 ANQGSEA. The CDR3 extends over 13 amino acids. V was trimmed by 2 bases and J by 4 bases, leaving 11 bases between them. It was RNA transcripts that yielded the amplified TCR beta CDR3 regions. RT-PCR in the first round (using the HTBI primer set) targeted the TCR CDR3. TCRdb analysed the multiplex PCR reads with MiXCR anew, one entry per CDR3 protein. The table records 300,000 to 500,000 distinct CDR3 sequences, under 15% of them present only once. Those with hyperthyroidism were 18 to 65 years old, newly diagnosed, and ill for under 2 months. Source material for PBMCs was less than 12 ml fresh peripheral blood.

The rearrangement links TRBV29-1 to TRBJ1-2; possibly TRBD1 for D (6 bases). The receptor comes from a woman in her twenties or thirties with Graves' hyperthyroidism. The source material was blood. CDR3 sequence: CSVEKGGSYGYTF. CDR3 nucleotide sequence: TGCAGCGTTGAAAAGGGGGGAAGCTATGGCTACACCTTC.